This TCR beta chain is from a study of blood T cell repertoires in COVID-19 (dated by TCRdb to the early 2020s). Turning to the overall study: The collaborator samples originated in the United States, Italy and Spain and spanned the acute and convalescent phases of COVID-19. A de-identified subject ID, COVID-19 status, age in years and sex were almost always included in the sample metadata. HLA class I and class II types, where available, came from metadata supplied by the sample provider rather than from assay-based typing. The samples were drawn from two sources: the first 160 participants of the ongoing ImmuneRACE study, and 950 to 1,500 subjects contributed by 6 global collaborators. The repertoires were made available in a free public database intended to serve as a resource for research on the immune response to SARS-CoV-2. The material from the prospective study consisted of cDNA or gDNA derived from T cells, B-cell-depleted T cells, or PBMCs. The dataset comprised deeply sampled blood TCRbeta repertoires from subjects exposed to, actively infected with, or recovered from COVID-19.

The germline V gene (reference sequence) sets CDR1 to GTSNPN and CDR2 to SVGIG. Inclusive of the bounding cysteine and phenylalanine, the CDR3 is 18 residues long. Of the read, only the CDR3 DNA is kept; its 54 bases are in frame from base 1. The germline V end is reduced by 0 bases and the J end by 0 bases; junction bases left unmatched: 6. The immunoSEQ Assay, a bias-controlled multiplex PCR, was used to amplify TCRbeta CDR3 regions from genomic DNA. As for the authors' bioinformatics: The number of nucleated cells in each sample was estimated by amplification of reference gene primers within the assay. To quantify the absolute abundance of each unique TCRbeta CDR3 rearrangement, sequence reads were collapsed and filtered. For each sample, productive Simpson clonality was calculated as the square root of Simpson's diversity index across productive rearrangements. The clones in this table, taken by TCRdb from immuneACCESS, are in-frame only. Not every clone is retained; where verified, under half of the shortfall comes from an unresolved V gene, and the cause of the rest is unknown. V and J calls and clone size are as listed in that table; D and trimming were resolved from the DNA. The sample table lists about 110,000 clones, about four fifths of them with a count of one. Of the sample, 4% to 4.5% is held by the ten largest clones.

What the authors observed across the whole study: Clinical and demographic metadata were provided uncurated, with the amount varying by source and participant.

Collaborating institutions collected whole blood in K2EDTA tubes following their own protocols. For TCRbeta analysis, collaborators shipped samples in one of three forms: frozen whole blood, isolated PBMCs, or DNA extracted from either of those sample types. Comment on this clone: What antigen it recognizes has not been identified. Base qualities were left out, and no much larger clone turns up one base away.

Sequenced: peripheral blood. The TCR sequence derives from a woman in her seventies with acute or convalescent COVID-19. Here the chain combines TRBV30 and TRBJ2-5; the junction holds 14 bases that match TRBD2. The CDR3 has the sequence CAWSVPGLAGDYQETQYF. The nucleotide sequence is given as TGTGCCTGGAGTGTACCGGGACTAGCGGGGGACTACCAAGAGACCCAGTACTTC.